The clone carrying this T cell receptor (beta chain) was seen ten or more times. Its matching antigen is unknown. Patients having uncontrolled infection, another autoimmune disease, pregnancy or lactation were not included. Fresh peripheral blood, approximately 9.6 ml, yielded the PBMCs. This sample was included in a study of T cells in Graves' hyperthyroidism and ophthalmopathy. Study details: Peripheral blood sampling occurred at initial diagnosis, before any treatment. Findings of the study overall: Model-based prediction identified ophthalmopathy a median around 6.7 months prior to its onset.

The trim removed 2 bases at V and 5 bases at J, leaving 3 bases unmatched. CDR3 length: 14 amino acids. RNA transcripts were the template for amplifying TCR beta CDR3 regions. A first-round RT-PCR of the TCR CDR3 used the HTBI primer set. TCRdb re-derived calls from the multiplex PCR reads in MiXCR, one entry per CDR3 protein. The profile covers about 200,000 distinct CDR3 sequences, with approximately 20% appearing a single time and around 43% taken by the ten largest. The sequenced sample consisted of blood. The V gene is TRBV12-3 or TRBV12-4, the J gene TRBJ2-5; 9 bases align to TRBD2. The receptor was derived from a man in his forties with Graves' hyperthyroidism. The CDR3 coding sequence is TGTGCCAGCAGTTTAATAGCGGGGGTGGAGACCCAGTACTTC. Protein sequence: CASSLIAGVETQYF.